This T cell receptor (beta chain) was found in a study of OX40 agonist ivuxolimab in advanced cancers. Study-wide context: At doses from 0.01 to 10 mg/kg, patients were given intravenous ivuxolimab every 2 weeks.

As for this clone: The antigen remains undetermined.

The CDR3 is made up of 18 amino acids. CDR1 is SNHLY, CDR2 FYNNEI, per germline. V lost 6 bases, J lost 2 bases, and 12 bases stayed unmatched. General observations from the study: The specificity for antigen of the expanded peripheral T cells was not determined. On average, CD8+ T cells had more expanded clones than CD4+.

TCRdb keeps only in-frame clones here, not all; method: immunoSEQ multiplex PCR. Of approximately 70,000 clones in the sample, roughly 83% were seen once. This TCR was recovered from an adult with an advanced solid tumor such as melanoma, head and neck, liver or kidney cancer. The material was CD4+ or CD8+ T cells sorted from blood, obtained in a trial of the OX40 agonist ivuxolimab. The J gene is TRBJ2-6, the V gene TRBV2; 8 nucleotides line up with TRBD1. The CDR3 sequence: CASSSPAGGIAGANVLTF. The DNA of the CDR3 is TGTGCCAGCAGCTCCCCGGCAGGGGGCATTGCTGGGGCCAACGTCCTGACTTTC.